Below, 27 T cell receptor beta chains from the same sample are listed, as sequenced in a study of blood T cell repertoires in COVID-19. TCRdb's table, derived via immunoSEQ multiplex PCR, lists solely in-frame clones and lacks some. The sample contains fewer than 300,000 clones, about 83% of which appear only once. Sequencing was performed on peripheral blood. The receptors come from a woman between 45 and 65 years old who had recovered from COVID-19.

This chain links TRBV21-1 with TRBJ1-1; TRBD1, the table's D call, was not compared with the DNA. TRBV21-1 is flagged as a pseudogene. The CDR3 totals 17 residues. CDR3 residues: CASSVSTGWWWNTEAFF. The DNA for the CDR3 is TGTGCCAGCAGCGTCTCCACAGGGTGGTGGTGGAACACTGAAGCTTTCTTT.

A single count supports this clone. This rearrangement joins TRBV24-1 to TRBJ1-2, with D hard to call. Germline V CDR1 and CDR2: KGHDR, SFDVKD. The ends were cut back, 9 bases at V and 2 bases at J, with 12 bases in the middle. CDR3 size: 13 residues. The CDR3 region has the DNA TGTGCCACCGTGTCCCAGAAAAACTATGGCTACACCTTC. Amino acid sequence: CATVSQKNYGYTF.

This rearrangement joins TRBV4-3 to TRBJ1-6; 7 nucleotides line up with TRBD1. The CDR3 is 15 amino acids. With V trimmed by 0 bases and J by 7 bases, 3 bases remained unmatched. Germline assignment: CDR1 LGHNA and CDR2 YSLEER. The CDR3, as DNA: TGCGCCAGCAGCCAAGACAGGGACAGAAATTCACCCCTCCACTTT. This gives the protein CASSQDRDRNSPLHF.

The chain uses TRBV13 and TRBJ2-5, with no clear D. CDR1 is PRHDT and CDR2 is FYEKMQ in the germline V gene (reference sequence). Trimming cost V 5 bases and J 4 bases, with 14 bases left between them. The length of the CDR3 is 14 residues. The CDR3 DNA is TGTGCCAGCAGCCTTAGCTCTTTTTCAGAGACCCAGTACTTC. The encoded protein is CASSLSSFSETQYF.

The chain uses TRBV5-4 and TRBJ2-2; 9 bases align to TRBD1. With V trimmed by 6 bases and J by 6 bases, 6 bases remained unmatched. CDR3 length: 14 amino acids. Germline V gene sequence: CDR1 SGHNT, CDR2 YYREEE (reference sequence). The CDR3 here is CASKVDRGPGELFF. The CDR3 DNA reads TGTGCCAGCAAGGTGGACAGGGGCCCCGGGGAGCTGTTTTTT.

The chain has TRBV9 and TRBJ1-2, with 10 bases matching TRBD1. V was clipped by 4 bases and J by 6 bases; unmatched bases: 6. This CDR3 contains 14 residues. Germline CDR1 is SGDLS and CDR2 is YYNGEE. DNA of the CDR3: TGTGCCAGCAGCTCCCGGACAGGGGGGGATGGCTACACCTTC. Amino acids: CASSSRTGGDGYTF. Supplemented by reference TRBV9 and TRBJ1-2, the full variable domain reads DSGVTQTPKHLITATGQRVTLRCSPRSGDLSVYWYQQSLDQGLQFLIQYYNGEERAKGNILERFSAQQFPDLHSELNLSSLELGDSALYFCASSSRTGGDGYTFGSGTRLTVV.

V and J are TRBV4-2 and TRBJ2-6; D is unresolved. The germline V gene has CDR1 LGHNA and CDR2 YNFKEQ. V lost 9 bases to trimming and J lost 0 bases, with 15 bases between them. This CDR3 region has 16 residues. The CDR3, as DNA: TGTGCCAGTGGGCAGACCCACATCTCTGGGGCCAACGTCCTGACTTTC. Translated, it gives CASGQTHISGANVLTF.

This clone was picked up a small number of times. The CDR3 sequence: CASSREIQGPNSPLHF. In nucleotides, the CDR3 is TGTGCCAGCAGCCGCGAAATACAGGGGCCTAATTCACCCCTCCACTTT. The chain has TRBV27 and TRBJ1-6; TRBD1 matches at 7 bases. Germline CDR1 reads MNHEY; CDR2 reads SMNVEV (reference sequence). With V trimmed by 6 bases and J by 6 bases, 11 bases remained unmatched. This CDR3 spans 16 amino acids.

The rearrangement links TRBV15 to TRBJ1-5; no firm D call. This CDR3 spans 14 amino acids. With 1 base removed from V and 0 bases from J, the gap between germline ends came to 4 bases. Germline V CDR1 and CDR2: LNHNV, YYDKDF (reference sequence). This CDR3 reads CATSRVNSNQPQHF. The CDR3, as DNA: TGTGCCACCAGCAGAGTCAATAGCAATCAGCCCCAGCATTTT.

A few counts support this clone. The chain recombines TRBV7-2 with TRBJ2-7; the match to TRBD2 covers 7 bases. Germline-derived CDR1 and CDR2 are SGHTA and FQGNSA. Trimming took 7 bases from V and 6 from J; bases not matched to a gene: 27. This CDR3 has 19 residues. The CDR3 loop reads CASNHLPGRGGRRLGEQYF. The CDR3 nucleotides read TGTGCCAGCAACCACCTCCCGGGACGGGGAGGGAGAAGACTCGGCGAGCAGTACTTC.

V is TRBV30 and J is TRBJ2-2; D ambiguous. Trimming stripped 0 bases from V and 8 bases from J, with 7 bases between. The CDR3 has 12 amino acids. Germline loops: CDR1 GTSNPN, CDR2 SVGIG (reference sequence). The CDR3, as DNA: TGTGCCTGGAGTGTAGTTCGGGGGGAGCTGTTTTTT. Its protein product is CAWSVVRGELFF.

The gene calls are TRBV28 and TRBJ1-1; 7 nucleotides align to TRBD1. Trimming took 5 bases from V and 4 from J; bases not matched to a gene: 7. Germline CDR1 is MDHEN and CDR2 is SYDVKM. This CDR3 comprises 14 residues. For the CDR3, the DNA is TGTGCCAGCAGTCCAGACAGGGTGGGCACTGAAGCTTTCTTT. It yields the protein CASSPDRVGTEAFF.

The chain carries TRBV5-1 and TRBJ2-7, with TRBD2 as a possible D gene (5 bases). V was pared by 1 base and J by 2 bases, with 13 bases between. The germline CDR1 and CDR2 sequences are SGHRS and YFSETQ. This CDR3 contains 15 residues. This chain's CDR3 is CASSLSPDGTYEQYF. Written as DNA, the CDR3 is TGCGCCAGCAGCTTGTCCCCGGACGGGACCTACGAGCAGTACTTC.

This chain uses TRBV15 with TRBJ2-5, with D possibly being TRBD1 (5 bases). The V gene's germline CDR1 is LNHNV and CDR2 YYDKDF (reference sequence). Trimming took 0 bases from V and 1 from J, leaving 9 bases between them. The CDR3 runs 15 residues. The CDR3 spells CATSRDDRLQETQYF. The CDR3 nucleotides read TGTGCCACCAGCAGAGACGACAGACTCCAAGAGACCCAGTACTTC.

The J gene is TRBJ2-1, the V gene TRBV11-2; 8 bases agree with TRBD1. The V gene end was trimmed by 4 bases and the J gene end by 5 bases; junction bases not matched to a gene: 7. Germline CDR1 reads SGHAT; CDR2 reads FQNNGV. CDR3 length: 15 amino acids. The CDR3 sequence: CASSWAGGNNNEQFF. The CDR3 DNA is TGTGCCAGCAGCTGGGCAGGGGGCAATAACAATGAGCAGTTCTTC. Drawing the rest from reference TRBV11-2 and TRBJ2-1, the complete variable domain is EAGVAQSPRYKIIEKRQSVAFWCNPISGHATLYWYQQILGQGPKLLIQFQNNGVVDDSQLPKDRFSAERLKGVDSTLKIQPAKLEDSAVYLCASSWAGGNNNEQFFGPGTRLTVL.

This rearrangement joins TRBV4-3 to TRBJ2-7; D is possibly TRBD1 (7 bases). This CDR3 spans 16 amino acids. Looked up from germline, CDR1 is LGHNA and CDR2 is YSLEER. Between the trimmed V and J ends, which lost 0 bases and 9 bases, there was a span of 21 bases. This CDR3 reads CASSQESGVRGRGQYF. The CDR3 DNA follows: TGCGCCAGCAGCCAAGAGTCGGGGGTAAGGGGGCGAGGGCAGTACTTC.

V gene TRBV4-1 combines with J gene TRBJ2-3; 12 positions match TRBD2. From germline, CDR1 is MGHRA and CDR2 YSYEKL. The CDR3 is 17 residues long. V lost 6 bases to trimming and J lost 3 bases; unmatched junction nucleotides: 10. This CDR3 is CASSEPPSGGGTDTQYF. The CDR3 nucleotides are TGCGCCAGCAGTGAACCCCCTAGCGGGGGGGGAACAGATACGCAGTATTTT.

V gene TRBV15 combines with J gene TRBJ2-2, with 9 bases fitting TRBD1. Germline values: CDR1 LNHNV, CDR2 YYDKDF (reference sequence). The CDR3 length is 15 residues. V lost 6 bases to trimming and J lost 4 bases; unmatched junction nucleotides: 6. Here the CDR3 DNA reads TGTGCCACCAGAAAACAGGGGGCGAGCACCGGGGAGCTGTTTTTT. Protein sequence: CATRKQGASTGELFF.

The chain links TRBV25-1 to TRBJ2-1; maybe TRBD2 (5 bases). Germline V gene lookup returns CDR1 MGHDK and CDR2 SYGVNS. CDR3 length: 15 amino acids. The V and J ends lost 2 bases and 0 bases respectively, with 8 bases between them. CDR3 region: CASSERLSSYNEQFF. The CDR3 DNA reads TGTGCCAGCAGTGAACGACTAAGCTCCTACAATGAGCAGTTCTTC.

The chain links TRBV5-4 to TRBJ1-5, with 7 bases aligning to TRBD1. The CDR3 consists of 15 residues. Per germline, CDR1 SGHNT and CDR2 YYREEE (reference sequence). The V and J ends lost 4 bases and 2 bases, in that order; junction bases with no gene match: 6. The CDR3 coding sequence is TGTGCCAGCAGCGACCAGGGGGATGGCAATCAGCCCCAGCATTTT. Its translation: CASSDQGDGNQPQHF.

The chain joins TRBV9 to TRBJ2-2, with D unclear. Germline values: CDR1 SGDLS, CDR2 YYNGEE. The V end was cut by 0 bases, the J end by 1 base, with 4 bases between. This CDR3 has 14 amino acids. Here the CDR3 DNA reads TGTGCCAGCAGCGTAGTACAGAACACCGGGGAGCTGTTTTTT. Protein sequence: CASSVVQNTGELFF.

This chain links TRBV23-1 with TRBJ1-5; D ambiguous. TRBV23-1 carries the ORF label, with uncertain function. The CDR3 is 19 residues long. V was shortened by 1 base and J by 0 bases, with 19 bases between the two germline ends. CDR3 residues: CASSQLRDLLGGSNQPQHF. DNA of the CDR3: TGCGCCAGCAGTCAATTACGGGATTTGCTGGGAGGTAGCAATCAGCCCCAGCATTTT.

The rearrangement joins TRBV5-6 to TRBJ2-5; no reliable D call. Germline CDR1 SGHDT, CDR2 YYEEEE. The germline V and J ends were trimmed by 4 bases and 1 base, with 17 bases remaining between them. CDR3 length: 16 residues. CDR3 residues: CASSQLRGVSQETQYF. DNA of the CDR3: TGTGCCAGCAGCCAACTCCGTGGTGTGAGCCAAGAGACCCAGTACTTC.

This clone was found once. The chain uses TRBV5-1 and TRBJ2-7, with a possible D match to TRBD1 (5 bases). CDR3 length: 15 residues. Looked up from germline, CDR1 is SGHRS and CDR2 is YFSETQ. V was pared by 1 base and J by 5 bases, with 16 bases between. The CDR3 reads CASSLRRGIGDEQYF. The CDR3 nucleotides are TGCGCCAGCAGCTTGAGAAGGGGAATCGGCGACGAGCAGTACTTC. The entire variable domain, with the rest obtained from reference TRBV5-1 and TRBJ2-7, is as follows: KAGVTQTPRYLIKTRGQQVTLSCSPISGHRSVSWYQQTPGQGLQFLFEYFSETQRNKGNFPGRFSGRQFSNSRSEMNVSTLELGDSALYLCASSLRRGIGDEQYFGPGTRLTVT.

V is TRBV28 and J is TRBJ1-6, with TRBD1 identical over 9 bases. V shed 1 base and J 9 bases; nucleotides not matched to a gene: 4. The CDR3 is 15 residues long. Germline-derived CDR1 and CDR2 are MDHEN and SYDVKM. CDR3 in amino acids: CASSLSGTGISPLHF. The CDR3 region has the DNA TGTGCCAGCAGTTTATCCGGGACAGGGATTTCACCCCTCCACTTT.

A note on this clone: At the DNA level, this CDR3 is encoded by other sequences in the same sample as well. CDR3 loop: CASSPGQGNTEAFF. The CDR3 DNA reads TGTGCCAGCTCACCTGGACAGGGGAACACTGAAGCTTTCTTT. The chain has TRBV18 and TRBJ1-1; 8 bases map to TRBD1. CDR3 size: 14 residues. The V gene end was trimmed by 3 bases and the J gene end by 1 base; junction bases not matched to a gene: 1. Germline CDR1 and CDR2: KGHSH and LQKENI.

This rearrangement joins TRBV6-5 to TRBJ1-1, with D unclear. The germline V and J ends were trimmed by 0 bases and 10 bases, with 12 bases remaining between them. Germline V CDR1 and CDR2: MNHEY, SVGAGI. This CDR3 region has 13 residues. CDR3 nucleotides: TGTGCCAGCAGTTACTCAGAGGTGGCGGGAGCTTTCTTT. Its translation is CASSYSEVAGAFF.